This T cell receptor (beta chain) appears in the sequencing data of a study of cytomegalovirus exposure and HLA in healthy donors. CDR1 and CDR2 (germline): SGHDN, FVKESK. Trimming cost V 4 bases and J 4 bases; bases outside gene matches: 3. This CDR3 is 14 amino acids long. The PCR used 60 Vbeta and 13 Jbeta primers. Repertoires were generated with immunoSEQ multiplex PCR, while TCRdb's copy carries only in-frame clones and drops some. The sample holds more than 110,000 clones, around 79% seen once. V usage is TRBV14 and J usage is TRBJ1-1; TRBD1 matches at 10 bases. This TCR was recovered from a man aged 18 to 29 in good health and CMV-seronegative. The sample consisted of PBMCs. CDR3 DNA sequence: TGTGCCAGCAGCCTGGGACAGGGGAGCACTGAAGCTTTCTTT. Translated: CASSLGQGSTEAFF.